The sequence of this T cell receptor (beta chain) was determined in a study of tumor and adjacent non-tumor tissue in lung cancer. The library came from three nested PCR rounds adapted from ARM-PCR protocols. Via MiXCR, TCRdb re-called the multiplex PCR reads, giving one row per CDR3 protein. The data show 60,000 to 85,000 distinct CDR3 sequences, over 75% seen once. The CDR3 runs 15 residues. Germline V gene data show CDR1 as MRHNA and CDR2 as SNTAGT. In the case of this clonotype: At one of its ends the junction is not consistent with the germline gene, which may arise from a read error.

The template was RNA from unsorted bulk tissue. This clonotype originated in a woman aged 50 to 60 with non-small cell lung cancer. The genes are TRBV6-4 and TRBJ2-3, with 9 bases lining up with TRBD2. The source material was lung tumor tissue. CDR3 in DNA: TGTGCCAGCAGTGATGATAGCGGGAGAACAGATACGCAATATTTT. It codes for CASSDDSGRTDTQYF.